This T cell receptor beta chain was identified in a study of blood T cell repertoires in COVID-19. Study context: Nucleic acid was either cDNA or gDNA, and it came from T cells, B-cell-depleted T cells, or PBMCs.

TCRdb's table, derived via immunoSEQ multiplex PCR, lists solely in-frame clones and lacks some. Of about 240,000 clones listed, roughly 80% are singletons. The germline gives CDR1 SGDLS, CDR2 YYNGEE. CDR3 size: 14 residues. J gave up 8 bases and V 0 bases, and 7 bases lay outside the gene matches. The chain recombines TRBV9 with TRBJ1-2; the match to TRBD1 covers 7 bases. This receptor was identified in a woman of 80 years or more with acute or convalescent COVID-19. The sequencing sample was made of peripheral blood. The CDR3 sequence: CASSVGGGVRGYTF. The CDR3 DNA sequence: TGTGCCAGCAGCGTAGGAGGGGGCGTGAGGGGCTACACCTTC.